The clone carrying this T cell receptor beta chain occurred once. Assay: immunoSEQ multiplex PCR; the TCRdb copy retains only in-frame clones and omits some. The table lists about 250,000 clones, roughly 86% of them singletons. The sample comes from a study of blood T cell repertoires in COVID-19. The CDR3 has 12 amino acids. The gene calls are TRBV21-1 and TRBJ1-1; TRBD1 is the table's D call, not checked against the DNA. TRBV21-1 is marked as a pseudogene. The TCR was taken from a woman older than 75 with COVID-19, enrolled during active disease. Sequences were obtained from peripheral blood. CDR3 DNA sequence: TGTGCCAGCAAACAGGGGAGCACTGAAGCTTTCTTT. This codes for CASKQGSTEAFF.